Described below is a single T cell receptor beta chain sequence and its context. Its antigen is unknown. The sample originates from a study of cytomegalovirus exposure and HLA in healthy donors. Across the whole study: Later analysis reported that the 110 or so validation repertoires shared the platform of the roughly 680 first-cohort repertoires. Study-level findings and limits: Confirmation was obtained in vitro that a few CMV-associated chains are specific for CMV antigens. The majority of TCR sequences were rare, yet some public TCRs appeared in many donors.

Among the roughly 120 subjects of the validation cohort, separate from the approximately 660-subject first cohort, were the donors. The table came from immunoSEQ multiplex PCR; TCRdb's copy has only in-frame clones and leaves some out. The sample has under 200,000 clones, over 85% seen once. The V gene's germline CDR1 is MNHEY and CDR2 SVGAGI. CDR3 length: 15 amino acids. V dropped 2 bases and J dropped 5; count of bases not matched to a gene: 6. The chain employs TRBV6-5 and TRBJ2-5, with 9 nucleotides matching TRBD2. The sequenced material came from PBMCs. The receptor's source is a man younger than 35 in good health and CMV-seropositive. The CDR3 protein is CASSYVAGVGETQYF. In DNA form, the CDR3 reads TGTGCCAGCAGTTACGTAGCGGGAGTAGGGGAGACCCAGTACTTC.